This T cell receptor (beta chain) was profiled in a study of vaccination and CD4 T cells after COVID-19. Study information: Samples after vaccination came a median approximately 70 days past dose two, ranging 14 to 241.

Concerning this clonotype itself: Antigen specificity is unknown.

The Oncomine TCR Beta short-read assay generated sequence data from the DNA of cultured CD4+ T cells. Via MiXCR, TCRdb re-called the PCR reads, giving one row per CDR3 protein. Found here are about 15,000 distinct CDR3 sequences, more than 70% of them singletons; the top ten hold around 9.9%. The trim removed 5 bases at V and 6 bases at J, leaving 10 bases unmatched. CDR3 length equals 15 residues. Germline V gene data show CDR1 as SEHNR and CDR2 as FQNEAQ (reference sequence). Treatment denoted: approximately nine-day PBMC culture with coronavirus spike peptide pools or control peptides (ViraFEST assay). After culture for nine to eleven days, isolation of CD4+ T cells was performed by negative selection.

The specimen sequenced was CD4+ T cells from blood, cultured in vitro. The source is a human donor who had recovered from COVID-19. The V call is TRBV7-9, the J call TRBJ2-7; 10 nucleotides line up with TRBD2. CDR3 nucleotides: TGTGCCAGCAGCCTCCTAGCGGGGGCGGCCCGCGAGCAGTACTTC. Translation gives CASSLLAGAAREQYF. Using reference TRBV7-9 and TRBJ2-7 for the parts outside the CDR3, the full variable domain is DTGVSQNPRHKITKRGQNVTFRCDPISEHNRLYWYRQTLGQGPEFLTYFQNEAQLEKSRLLSDRFSAERPKGSFSTLEIQRTEQGDSAMYLCASSLLAGAAREQYFGPGTRLTVT.